Reported below is one T cell receptor (beta chain). This clone was counted a single time. This receptor's antigen is unknown. Per-nucleotide qualities are absent, and no much larger clonotype sits a single base away. Each collaborating institution followed its own protocols to collect whole blood in K2EDTA tubes. For TCRbeta analysis, collaborators shipped samples as frozen whole blood, isolated PBMCs, or DNA extracted from either of those sample types. The immunoSEQ Assay, a bias-controlled multiplex PCR, was used to amplify TCRbeta CDR3 regions from genomic DNA. Regarding the original processing steps: The number of nucleated cells in each sample was estimated by amplification of reference gene primers within the assay. To quantify the absolute abundance of each unique TCRbeta CDR3 rearrangement, sequence reads were collapsed and filtered. For each sample, productive Simpson clonality was calculated by taking the square root of Simpson's diversity index across productive rearrangements. TCRdb took this table from immuneACCESS and kept in-frame rearrangements with V and J called. Such tables lack part of the clones; where checked against another copy, unresolved V genes explain under half of the gap, and the rest is unexplained. V and J calls and clone size are given by that table; D and trimming were obtained from the DNA. The table for this sample lists about 89,000 clones; 80% to 90% of them were counted only once. The leading ten clones occupy more than 1% of the sample.

V loses 0 bases of germline sequence and J loses 0 bases, and the interval between the two ends is 7 bases. CDR1 MNHEY and CDR2 SMNVEV are derived from the germline V gene (reference sequence). The CDR3 goes from the cysteine to the phenylalanine over 15 residues. Of the read, only the CDR3 DNA is kept; its 45 bases are in frame from base 1. The sample is drawn from a study of blood T cell repertoires in COVID-19 (dated by TCRdb to 2019 to 2021). The study in broad terms: Collaborator samples came from the United States, Italy and Spain and covered acute and convalescent phases of COVID-19. Samples came from the ongoing ImmuneRACE study (first 160 participants) plus 1,254 subjects from 6 global collaborators. The repertoires were released in a freely available public database meant as a resource for research on the immune response to SARS-CoV-2. Subjects who had been exposed to COVID-19, were actively infected with it, or had recovered from it provided the deeply sampled blood TCRbeta repertoires that made up the dataset. Where available, HLA class I and class II types were obtained from metadata supplied by the sample provider rather than from assay-based typing. The prospective study material was composed of cDNA or gDNA derived from T cells, B-cell-depleted T cells, or PBMCs. Sample metadata almost always included a de-identified subject ID, COVID-19 status, age in years and sex.

Paper-wide results and their limitations: The amount of clinical and demographic metadata varied by source and participant and was provided uncurated.

This clonotype was obtained from a man older than 75 with active or convalescent COVID-19. The rearranged chain carries TRBV27 and TRBJ2-3, with no confident D gene call. Sequenced material: peripheral blood. The nucleotide sequence is given as TGTGCCAGCAGTTTATCGAGGCCGAGCACAGATACGCAGTATTTT. Translated, this gives CASSLSRPSTDTQYF.